Listed below are T cell receptor beta chains from one sample, sequenced in a study of cytomegalovirus exposure and HLA in healthy donors. Some clones are missing from TCRdb's copy, which holds only in-frame ones; the method was immunoSEQ multiplex PCR. Found here are 100,000 to 150,000 clones; the top ten clones hold approximately 1.7%. What was sequenced was PBMCs. These receptors were collected from a young man in good health and CMV-seronegative. CDR3s include the opening cysteine and the closing phenylalanine or tryptophan. Each record gives: D gene, V gene, J gene, CDR3 DNA, CDR3 protein. D genes are given only for firm matches.

d_gene: .
v_gene: TRBV28
j_gene: TRBJ2-7
CDR3nt: TGTGCCAGCAGTCTGGGCCCCCTTAGGGGCGAGCAGTACTTC
CDR3aa: CASSLGPLRGEQYF

d_gene: .
v_gene: TRBV15
j_gene: TRBJ2-1
CDR3nt: TGTGCCACCAGCAGGACCTACCAGATTGAGGATGAGCAGTTCTTC
CDR3aa: CATSRTYQIEDEQFF

d_gene: .
v_gene: TRBV19
j_gene: TRBJ2-3
CDR3nt: TGTGCCAGTAGTATGGGGAGCCTATCAGATACGCAGTATTTT
CDR3aa: CASSMGSLSDTQYF

d_gene: .
v_gene: TRBV7-6
j_gene: TRBJ2-5
CDR3nt: TGTGCCAGCAGCCAACCAGCAGGGACTTTACAAGAGACCCAGTACTTC
CDR3aa: CASSQPAGTLQETQYF

d_gene: TRBD2
v_gene: TRBV5-1
j_gene: TRBJ2-5
CDR3nt: TGCGCCAGCAGTGGACTAGCGGGGGGGGAGAAAGAGACCCAGTACTTC
CDR3aa: CASSGLAGGEKETQYF

d_gene: .
v_gene: TRBV28
j_gene: TRBJ2-7
CDR3nt: TGTGCCAGCAGTTTATCATGGGAGAGACAGTACTTC
CDR3aa: CASSLSWERQYF

d_gene: .
v_gene: TRBV5-4
j_gene: TRBJ2-1
CDR3nt: TGTGCCAGCAGCTGGGGTTTGGGGGGTTACAATGAGCAGTTCTTC
CDR3aa: CASSWGLGGYNEQFF

d_gene: TRBD1
v_gene: TRBV28
j_gene: TRBJ1-2
CDR3nt: TGTGCCAGCAGCATAAGACAGGGCAACTATGGCTACACCTTC
CDR3aa: CASSIRQGNYGYTF

d_gene: TRBD2
v_gene: TRBV30
j_gene: TRBJ2-1
CDR3nt: TGTGCCTGGAGATTAGCGGGGGGACCCATGGGCGAGCAGTTCTTC
CDR3aa: CAWRLAGGPMGEQFF

d_gene: TRBD2
v_gene: TRBV14
j_gene: TRBJ2-3
CDR3nt: TGTGCCAGCAGCCTACGACGACGAGGGAGGGCCTCTACAGATACGCAGTATTTT
CDR3aa: CASSLRRRGRASTDTQYF

d_gene: TRBD2
v_gene: TRBV5-1
j_gene: TRBJ2-1
CDR3nt: TGCGCCAGCAGCGGGACTAGCGGGAGGGCCAATGAGCAGTTCTTC
CDR3aa: CASSGTSGRANEQFF

d_gene: .
v_gene: TRBV6-1
j_gene: TRBJ2-3
CDR3nt: TGTGCCAGCAGTGAACGGGGGGACATATCTGGCCGTAATACGCAGTATTTT
CDR3aa: CASSERGDISGRNTQYF

d_gene: .
v_gene: TRBV9
j_gene: TRBJ1-1
CDR3nt: TGTGCCAGCAGCCCCGGGGTAGGGACTGAAGCTTTCTTT
CDR3aa: CASSPGVGTEAFF

d_gene: TRBD1
v_gene: TRBV29-1
j_gene: TRBJ1-2
CDR3nt: TGCAGCGGGACAGGGAGGGGAGGCTACACCTTC
CDR3aa: CSGTGRGGYTF

d_gene: TRBD2
v_gene: TRBV9
j_gene: TRBJ2-7
CDR3nt: TGTGCCAGCAGCGTACGGACTAGCGGAGAGCAGTACTTC
CDR3aa: CASSVRTSGEQYF

d_gene: .
v_gene: TRBV27
j_gene: TRBJ2-2
CDR3nt: TGTGCCAGCAGTCTGACAAAAGGGGGCGGGGAGCTGTTTTTT
CDR3aa: CASSLTKGGGELFF

d_gene: .
v_gene: TRBV28
j_gene: TRBJ2-6
CDR3nt: TGTGCCAGCAGTGTGACAGCTACTCCGGCTGGGGCCAACGTCCTGACTTTC
CDR3aa: CASSVTATPAGANVLTF